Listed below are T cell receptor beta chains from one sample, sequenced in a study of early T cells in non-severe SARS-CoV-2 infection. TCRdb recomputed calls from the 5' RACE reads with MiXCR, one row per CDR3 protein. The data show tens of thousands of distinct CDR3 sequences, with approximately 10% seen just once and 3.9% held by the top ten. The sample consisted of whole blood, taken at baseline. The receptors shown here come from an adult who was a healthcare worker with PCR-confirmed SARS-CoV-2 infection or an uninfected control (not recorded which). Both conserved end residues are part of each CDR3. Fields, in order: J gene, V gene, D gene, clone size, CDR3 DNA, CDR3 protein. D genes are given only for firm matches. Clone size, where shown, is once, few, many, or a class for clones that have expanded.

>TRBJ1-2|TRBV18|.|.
TGTGCCAGCTCACCAAGGAGTGGCGGAGACTATGGCTACACCTTC
CASSPRSGGDYGYTF
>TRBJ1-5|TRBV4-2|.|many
TGTGCCAGCAGCAGTAAGGGTAGCAATCAGCCCCAGCATTTT
CASSSKGSNQPQHF
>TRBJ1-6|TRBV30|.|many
TGTGCCTGGAGTGCGCGTGGCCAAGCCCCCCTCCACTTT
CAWSARGQAPLHF
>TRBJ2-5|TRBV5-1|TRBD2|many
TGCGCCAGCAGCCTGGGGACTAGCGGGGGTTCCTCCCCACAGTACTTC
CASSLGTSGGSSPQYF
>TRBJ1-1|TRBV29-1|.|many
TGCAGCGTTGAATACAGGTATCCGGAGAAGAACACTGAAGCTTTCTTT
CSVEYRYPEKNTEAFF
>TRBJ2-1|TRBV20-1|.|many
TGCAGTGCTACTTCCCCGGCTAGCGCATGGAATGAGCAGTTCTTC
CSATSPASAWNEQFF
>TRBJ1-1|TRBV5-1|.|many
TGCGCCAGCAGCTTCTCAGGGAAGACTGAAGCTTTCTTT
CASSFSGKTEAFF
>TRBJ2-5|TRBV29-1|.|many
TGCAGCGTTGAAGAACTATCGGAGACCCAGTACTTC
CSVEELSETQYF
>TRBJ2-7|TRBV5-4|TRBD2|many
TGTGCCAGCAGCAAGGTAGCGGGGGCTAGCTACGAGCAGTACTTC
CASSKVAGASYEQYF
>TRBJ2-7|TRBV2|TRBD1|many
TGTGCCAGCATCCCAGGGGGCTTATACGAGCAGTACTTC
CASIPGGLYEQYF
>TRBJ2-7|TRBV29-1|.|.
TGCAGCGTTGACCAGGACTTAGAGCAGTACTTC
CSVDQDLEQYF
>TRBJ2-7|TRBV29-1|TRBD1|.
TGCAGCGGTACGACAGGGATCGGCGAGCAGTACTTC
CSGTTGIGEQYF
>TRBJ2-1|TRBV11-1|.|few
TGTGCCAGCAGCTTAGCAGGATTGGCCGGGGGCCGCCTCGGGGATGAGCAGTTCTTC
CASSLAGLAGGRLGDEQFF
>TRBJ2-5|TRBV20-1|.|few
TGCAGTGCTAGAGATCGCGCGGTCCCGGGAACCCAGTACTTC
CSARDRAVPGTQYF
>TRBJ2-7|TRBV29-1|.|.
TGCAGCGTTGGAAGGGGGTTTTCTGGGAGGGCGGACGAGCAGTACTTC
CSVGRGFSGRADEQYF
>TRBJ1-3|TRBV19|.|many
TGTGCCAGTTTGGACAGCTCTGGAAACACCATATATTTT
CASLDSSGNTIYF
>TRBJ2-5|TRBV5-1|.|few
TGCGCCAGCAGCTTGGATGGAGTAAGGCAAGAGACCCAGTACTTC
CASSLDGVRQETQYF
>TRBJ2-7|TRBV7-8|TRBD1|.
TGTGCCAGCAGCTCCAACACCCCTGGACAGGGGTTCGTCGAGCAGTACTTC
CASSSNTPGQGFVEQYF
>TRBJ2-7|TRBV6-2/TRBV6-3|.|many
TGTGCCAGCAGTTTGACCGGGTTCCCCTACGAGCAGTACTTC
CASSLTGFPYEQYF
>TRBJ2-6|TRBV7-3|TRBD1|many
TGTGCCAGCGGGTTGACAGGGGGCGGTGGGGCCAACGTCCTGACTTTC
CASGLTGGGGANVLTF
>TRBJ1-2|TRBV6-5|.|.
TGTGCCAGCAGTTACGGGAAGGGCTACACCTTC
CASSYGKGYTF
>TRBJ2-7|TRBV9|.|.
TGTGCCAGCAGCGCTTGGCCTGGGAACGCCTACGAGCAGTACTTC
CASSAWPGNAYEQYF
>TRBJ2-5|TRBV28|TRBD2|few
TGTGCCAGCAGTTTAAGCGGACTAGCTAAAGAGACCCAGTACTTC
CASSLSGLAKETQYF
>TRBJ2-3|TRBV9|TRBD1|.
TGTGCCAGCAGCCGGGACAGAGTCGTAGCAGATACGCAGTATTTT
CASSRDRVVADTQYF
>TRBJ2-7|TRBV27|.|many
TGTGCCAGCAGTTTAGCCAGGGGTGCCTACGAGCAGTACTTC
CASSLARGAYEQYF
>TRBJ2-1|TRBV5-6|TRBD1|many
TGTGCCAGCAGCGATGGACAGGGGGTGCAGTTCTTC
CASSDGQGVQFF
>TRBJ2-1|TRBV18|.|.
TGTGCCAGCTCACCCCTTGGGCGAGGGGCGTACAATGAGCAGTTCTTC
CASSPLGRGAYNEQFF
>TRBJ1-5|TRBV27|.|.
TGTGCCAGCAGTTTATATCCGGGAAATCAGCCCCAGCATTTT
CASSLYPGNQPQHF
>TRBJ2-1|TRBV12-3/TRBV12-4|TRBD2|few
TGTGCCAGCAGTTTATGGACTAGCGGGAGGAAAGAGCAGTTCTTC
CASSLWTSGRKEQFF
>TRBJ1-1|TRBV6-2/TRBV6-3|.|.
TGTGCCAGCAGTTTCTTTGAACGTGGAGCTTTCTTT
CASSFFERGAFF
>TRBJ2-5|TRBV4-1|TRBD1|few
TGCGCCAGCAGCCACTACCCCGGGACAGGGCAAGAGACCCAGTACTTC
CASSHYPGTGQETQYF
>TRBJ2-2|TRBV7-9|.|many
TGTGCCAGCAGCCCCTGGGAACAGAACACCGGGGAGCTGTTTTTT
CASSPWEQNTGELFF
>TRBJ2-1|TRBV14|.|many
TGTGCCAGCAGCCAAGACTGGGGCAATGAGCAGTTCTTC
CASSQDWGNEQFF
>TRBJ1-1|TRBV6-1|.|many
TGTGCCAGCAGTGTGGGGCAGGGATTGAACACTGAAGCTTTCTTT
CASSVGQGLNTEAFF
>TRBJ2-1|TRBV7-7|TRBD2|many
TGTGCTAGCAGCCCCTACCTAGCGGGAGGGCCTAATGAGCAGTTCTTC
CASSPYLAGGPNEQFF
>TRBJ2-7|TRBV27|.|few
TGTGCCAGCAGTTTAATCGGGGGCTACGAGCAGTACTTC
CASSLIGGYEQYF
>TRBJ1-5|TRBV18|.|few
TGTGCCAGCTCACCGGGTAGCAATCAGCCCCAGCATTTT
CASSPGSNQPQHF
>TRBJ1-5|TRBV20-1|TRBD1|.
TGCAGTGCTAGATGGGGCGGGACAGCCGACAATCAGCCCCAGCATTTT
CSARWGGTADNQPQHF
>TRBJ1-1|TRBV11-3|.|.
TGTGCCAGCAGCCATATCAGGGGCCCTGAAGCTTTCTTT
CASSHIRGPEAFF
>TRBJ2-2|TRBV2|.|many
TGTGCCAGCAGTGAAAGTTACAGAAGCTACACCGGGGAGCTGTTTTTT
CASSESYRSYTGELFF
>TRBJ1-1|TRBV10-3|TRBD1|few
TGTGCCATCAGTGGGCAGGGGGCGATGACTGAAGCTTTCTTT
CAISGQGAMTEAFF
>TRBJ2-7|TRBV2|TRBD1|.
TGTGCCAGCAGCAAAATACCGGGACAGGGGGCGTACGAGCAGTACTTC
CASSKIPGQGAYEQYF
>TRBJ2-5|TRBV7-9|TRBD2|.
TGTGCCAGCAGCTTAGCGCTGACTAGCGGTGAACAAGAGACCCAGTACTTC
CASSLALTSGEQETQYF
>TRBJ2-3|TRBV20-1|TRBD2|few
TGCAGTGCTAGGACGGCGGGAACTAGCGGGGGGATCACAGATACGCAGTATTTT
CSARTAGTSGGITDTQYF
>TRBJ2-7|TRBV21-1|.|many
TGTGCCAGCACCCCCCTAGACAGCAGACTTCCGTACGAGCAGTACTTC
CASTPLDSRLPYEQYF
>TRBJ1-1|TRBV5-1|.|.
TGCGCCAGCAGCTTGGAGATGAACACTAAAGCTTTCTTT
CASSLEMNTKAFF
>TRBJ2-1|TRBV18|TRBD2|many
TGTGCCAGCTCACCAAGACTAGCGGGAGGGGGCAATGAGCAGTTCTTC
CASSPRLAGGGNEQFF
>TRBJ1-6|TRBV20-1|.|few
TGCAGTGCTAGAGAGGCGGGTACCAATTCACCCCTCCACTTT
CSAREAGTNSPLHF
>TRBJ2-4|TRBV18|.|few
TGTGCCAGCTCACTACGTGGACGGGAAAACATTCAGTACTTC
CASSLRGRENIQYF
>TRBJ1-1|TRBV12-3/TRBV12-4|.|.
TGTGCCAGCAGTTTAGCTATGGGGCGGACTGAAGCTTTCTTT
CASSLAMGRTEAFF
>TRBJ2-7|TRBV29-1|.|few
TGCAGCGTTGGCCTAGCAAATGACGAGCAGTACTTC
CSVGLANDEQYF
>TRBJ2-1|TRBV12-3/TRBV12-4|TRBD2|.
TGTGCCAGCAGCCCCGGGACTAGCTCCTACAATGAGCAGTTCTTC
CASSPGTSSYNEQFF
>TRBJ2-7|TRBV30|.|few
TGTGCCTGGAGTGTACAAATTACAGGGCCCTACGAGCAGTACTTC
CAWSVQITGPYEQYF